These 30 T cell receptor beta chains originate from one sample sequenced in a study of blood T cells in healthy people across ages. Next came a second PCR, run for about 7 to 12 cycles, which used a sample-barcoded 5' primer along with a J-beta primer mix. TCRdb used MiXCR to reprocess the 5' RACE reads, holding one entry per CDR3 protein. Seen here are hundreds of thousands of distinct CDR3 sequences, roughly 64% observed once, and the top ten hold approximately 20%. The material sequenced was blood. These receptors all come from a man aged 25 to 45 in good health.

This clonotype has at least ten counts. This sequence joins TRBV6-2 or TRBV6-3 and TRBJ2-1; D remains unclear. V lost 4 bases and J 4 bases, leaving 5 bases between the germline ends. The germline CDR1 and CDR2 sequences are MNHEY and SVGEGT. The CDR3 runs 12 residues. The CDR3 coding sequence is TGTGCCAGCAGTTCGAGGTACAATGAGCAGTTCTTC. It encodes CASSSRYNEQFF.

J is TRBJ2-5 and V is TRBV28; 7 bases line up with TRBD2. The CDR3 loop spans 16 amino acids. Germline CDR1 is MDHEN and CDR2 is SYDVKM. J was trimmed by 6 bases and V by 5 bases; bases with no gene match: 15. The chain's CDR3 is CASSPRRDYPFQTQYF. The CDR3, as DNA: TGTGCCAGCAGTCCCAGACGGGACTACCCGTTCCAGACCCAGTACTTC. Full variable domain (outside the CDR3, taken from reference TRBV28 and TRBJ2-5): DVKVTQSSRYLVKRTGEKVFLECVQDMDHENMFWYRQDPGLGLRLIYFSYDVKMKEKGDIPEGYSVSREKKERFSLILESASTNQTSMYLCASSPRRDYPFQTQYFGPGTRLLVL.

The V call is TRBV5-1, the J call TRBJ2-3, with 11 bases fitting TRBD2. Germline V gives CDR1 SGHRS, CDR2 YFSETQ. The CDR3 extends over 18 amino acids. The V and J ends lost 1 base and 0 bases, in that order; junction bases with no gene match: 7. This chain's CDR3 is CASSLRASGRLSTDTQYF. The CDR3 DNA sequence: TGCGCCAGCAGCTTGAGGGCTAGCGGGAGGCTCAGCACAGATACGCAGTATTTT.

V is TRBV5-1 and J is TRBJ1-1, with TRBD1 as a possible D gene (6 bases). The V gene lost 2 bases and the J gene lost 6 bases, with 14 bases spanning the gap. CDR1 SGHRS and CDR2 YFSETQ come from the germline V gene. The CDR3 consists of 14 residues. Here the CDR3 reads CASSLGGFDAEAFF. The CDR3 nucleotides read TGCGCCAGCAGCTTAGGGGGTTTTGACGCTGAAGCTTTCTTT.

The chain recombines TRBV13 with TRBJ2-2; either TRBD1 or TRBD2 may fit D (5 bases each). V lost 3 bases, J lost 6 bases, and 11 bases lay in between. The CDR3 is 14 residues long. CDR1 and CDR2 (germline): PRHDT, FYEKMQ (reference sequence). The CDR3 here is CASSLGVLSGELFF. The DNA for the CDR3 is TGTGCCAGCAGCTTGGGGGTCTTATCCGGGGAGCTGTTTTTT. Drawing the rest from reference TRBV13 and TRBJ2-2, the complete variable domain is AAGVIQSPRHLIKEKRETATLKCYPIPRHDTVYWYQQGPGQDPQFLISFYEKMQSDKGSIPDRFSAQQFSDYHSELNMSSLELGDSALYFCASSLGVLSGELFFGEGSRLTVL.

V is TRBV6-2 or TRBV6-3 and J is TRBJ2-1; 7 bases are a match to TRBD2. Germline V gene sequence: CDR1 MNHEY, CDR2 SVGEGT. V gave up 5 bases and J gave up 7 bases; unmatched junction bases: 8. The CDR3 totals 14 residues. CDR3 nucleotides: TGTGCCAGCAGTCGAGCGGGGTCTTGGAATGAGCAGTTCTTC. Translation gives CASSRAGSWNEQFF.

This clonotype was found once. The V gene is TRBV3-1, the J gene TRBJ2-4; 11 bases line up with TRBD2. V gave up 0 bases and J gave up 6 bases; unmatched junction bases: 7. Per germline, CDR1 LGHDT and CDR2 YNNKEL (reference sequence). This CDR3 comprises 17 residues. The CDR3 spells CASSQDPSGGRGNIQYF. CDR3 bases: TGTGCCAGCAGCCAAGATCCTAGCGGGGGGAGGGGAAACATTCAGTACTTC.

In the case of this clonotype: This clone may be a read error of a much larger clone one base away. This chain joins TRBV20-1 and TRBJ1-2; maybe TRBD1 (5 bases). The V end was cut by 1 base, the J end by 8 bases, with 32 bases between. This CDR3 is built from 19 residues. Per the germline V gene, CDR1 is DFQATT and CDR2 is SNEGSKA (reference sequence). Written as DNA, the CDR3 is TGCAGTGCTAGAGCTAAGGGAGTCACTTCGCGGGGGACCAAATGCGGCTACACCTTC. Protein product: CSARAKGVTSRGTKCGYTF.

J is TRBJ2-1 and V is TRBV4-3; D is ambiguous. This CDR3 has 13 residues. The germline V and J ends were trimmed by 3 bases and 8 bases, with 11 bases remaining between them. CDR1 and CDR2 from the germline V gene are LGHNA and YSLEER. Written as DNA, the CDR3 is TGCGCCAGCAGCCATACCAGTTTCTATGAGCAGTTCTTC. This sequence encodes CASSHTSFYEQFF.

This chain uses TRBV27 with TRBJ1-5, with D hard to call. CDR3 size: 15 residues. The V gene lost 4 bases and the J gene lost 7 bases, with 17 bases spanning the gap. The germline V gene has CDR1 MNHEY and CDR2 SMNVEV (reference sequence). In nucleotides, the CDR3 is TGTGCCAGCAGTTCCGGAGGGAGGGCAGGACAGCCCCAGCATTTT. Amino acid sequence: CASSSGGRAGQPQHF.

This chain connects TRBV7-2 to TRBJ2-3; D unresolved. Trimming cost V 0 bases and J 6 bases, with 7 bases left between them. CDR1 SGHTA and CDR2 FQGNSA come from the germline V gene. The CDR3 runs 13 residues. The CDR3 sequence is CASSLAGLDTQYF. The CDR3 region has the DNA TGTGCCAGCAGCTTAGCTGGGCTGGATACGCAGTATTTT. Variable domain in full (rest from reference TRBV7-2 and TRBJ2-3): GAGVSQSPSNKVTEKGKDVELRCDPISGHTALYWYRQSLGQGLEFLIYFQGNSAPDKSGLPSDRFSAERTGGSVSTLTIQRTQQEDSAVYLCASSLAGLDTQYFGPGTRLTVL.

This clonotype occurred a few times. The chain links TRBV20-1 to TRBJ1-2; the D gene is possibly TRBD1 (6 bases). The CDR3 extends over 17 amino acids. Trimming pared 0 bases from V and 8 bases from J, leaving 25 bases between. Per the germline V gene, CDR1 is DFQATT and CDR2 is SNEGSKA (reference sequence). The CDR3 loop is CSARDRLRAIGGWGYTF. CDR3 DNA sequence: TGCAGTGCTAGAGATCGACTACGCGCGATAGGGGGTTGGGGCTACACCTTC.

The chain uses TRBV7-2 and TRBJ2-7; 10 bases are shared with TRBD2. This CDR3 is built from 15 residues. In germline, CDR1 is SGHTA, CDR2 FQGNSA. The junction had 8 bases not matched to a gene; V was cut back by 5 bases and J by 4 bases. For the CDR3, the DNA is TGTGCCAGCAGCGCTGCTAGCGGGGGCCTATACGAGCAGTACTTC. It translates to CASSAASGGLYEQYF.

Comments on this clonotype: At one end the junction does not follow the germline gene, possibly because of a read error. The rearrangement links TRBV20-1 to TRBJ2-5; D call uncertain. The CDR3 contains 10 residues. Germline lookup yields CDR1 DFQATT and CDR2 SNEGSKA (reference sequence). The CDR3 nucleotides are TGCAGCGCCCAACAAGGGACCCAGTACTTC. Protein: CSAQQGTQYF.

About this clonotype: The junction departs from the called germline gene at one end, perhaps through a read error. The chain links TRBV5-5 to TRBJ2-1, with TRBD2 matching 8 bases. This CDR3 has 15 residues. Germline lookup yields CDR1 SGHKS and CDR2 YYEKEE (reference sequence). The CDR3 loop reads CASSWGLVPDNAQFF. Written as DNA, the CDR3 is TGTGCCAGCAGCTGGGGACTAGTTCCGGACAATGCGCAGTTCTTC.

The J gene is TRBJ1-2, the V gene TRBV20-1; 7 positions agree with TRBD1. Trimming took 7 bases from V and 4 from J; bases not matched to a gene: 3. Looked up from germline, CDR1 is DFQATT and CDR2 is SNEGSKA (reference sequence). The CDR3 length is 11 residues. CDR3 coding DNA: TGCAGTGACACAGGGGCCTATGGCTACACCTTC. Translation: CSDTGAYGYTF.

CDR3 DNA sequence: TGCGCCAGCAGCTTGGACCCTACGGAAACCTACGAGCAGTACTTC. This codes for CASSLDPTETYEQYF. The chain employs TRBV5-1 and TRBJ2-5; D not resolved. The better agreement between TRBJ2-7 and the DNA end casts doubt on the J call. Germline V lookup: CDR1 SGHRS, CDR2 YFSETQ. The CDR3 has 15 residues.

This clonotype was seen a few times. The chain joins TRBV4-3 to TRBJ2-7; D possibly corresponds to TRBD2 (5 bases). Germline V gene sequence: CDR1 LGHNA, CDR2 YSLEER. This CDR3 has 15 residues. Trimming left V 0 bases short and J 0 bases short, with 9 bases between. CDR3 DNA: TGCGCCAGCAGCCAAGACTTCGCGGGCTCCTACGAGCAGTACTTC. It specifies CASSQDFAGSYEQYF.

The V call is TRBV28, the J call TRBJ2-7; perhaps TRBD1 as D (6 bases). The CDR3 is 13 amino acids. Per the germline V gene, CDR1 is MDHEN and CDR2 is SYDVKM. V was shortened by 5 bases and J by 6 bases, with 14 bases between the two germline ends. The CDR3 protein is CASSGAGAREQYF. The CDR3 DNA is TGTGCCAGCAGTGGGGCAGGGGCCCGCGAGCAGTACTTC.

The chain is built from TRBV5-1 and TRBJ2-7; D not resolved. CDR1 SGHRS and CDR2 YFSETQ come from the germline V gene. Trimming pared 0 bases from V and 0 bases from J, leaving 10 bases between. This CDR3 contains 15 residues. This chain's CDR3 is CASSLADRSSYEQYF. CDR3 in DNA: TGCGCCAGCAGCTTGGCCGACCGGAGCTCCTACGAGCAGTACTTC.

CDR3 residues: CASSFLQGDQPQHF. The CDR3 DNA reads TGTGCCAGCAGTTTCCTACAGGGCGATCAGCCCCAGCATTTT. This sequence joins TRBV12-3 or TRBV12-4 and TRBJ1-5; D might be TRBD1 (6 bases). The length of the CDR3 is 14 residues. V lost 3 bases, J lost 5 bases, and 11 bases lay in between.

This sequence joins TRBV11-2 and TRBJ2-7; a possible D gene is TRBD2 (6 bases). CDR3 length: 13 residues. The V end was cut by 4 bases, the J end by 6 bases, with 13 bases between. CDR1 SGHAT and CDR2 FQNNGV come from the germline V gene. The CDR3 sequence is CASSSAAGLEQYF. CDR3 nucleotides: TGTGCCAGCAGCTCCGCTGCGGGGCTCGAGCAGTACTTC.

The rearrangement uses TRBV4-2 and TRBJ1-6; 7 nucleotides align to TRBD1. CDR1 and CDR2 from the germline V gene are LGHNA and YNFKEQ. V shed 0 bases and J 2 bases; nucleotides not matched to a gene: 4. This CDR3 has 17 residues. CDR3 DNA sequence: TGTGCCAGCAGCCAAGAAAGGGGGACAGCCTATAATTCACCCCTCCACTTT. It yields the protein CASSQERGTAYNSPLHF.

The chain carries TRBV5-1 and TRBJ1-6, with D uncertain. V was pared by 4 bases and J by 1 base, with 15 bases between. The CDR3 has 17 residues. The V gene's germline CDR1 is SGHRS and CDR2 YFSETQ. Here the CDR3 reads CASSPEATSSYNSPLHF. CDR3 DNA sequence: TGCGCCAGCAGCCCGGAGGCTACTTCGTCCTATAATTCACCCCTCCACTTT. Full variable domain (remainder filled in from reference TRBV5-1 and TRBJ1-6): KAGVTQTPRYLIKTRGQQVTLSCSPISGHRSVSWYQQTPGQGLQFLFEYFSETQRNKGNFPGRFSGRQFSNSRSEMNVSTLELGDSALYLCASSPEATSSYNSPLHFGNGTRLTVT.

The chain links TRBV7-2 to TRBJ2-5; D is perhaps TRBD1 (6 bases). CDR1 and CDR2 (germline): SGHTA, FQGNSA. CDR3 size: 15 residues. V was trimmed by 1 base and J by 3 bases, leaving 12 bases between them. DNA for the CDR3: TGTGCCAGCAGCTTAGTGACAGGTCAAAAAGAGACCCAGTACTTC. Amino acids: CASSLVTGQKETQYF. The variable domain in full, with the rest retrieved from reference TRBV7-2 and TRBJ2-5, is GAGVSQSPSNKVTEKGKDVELRCDPISGHTALYWYRQSLGQGLEFLIYFQGNSAPDKSGLPSDRFSAERTGGSVSTLTIQRTQQEDSAVYLCASSLVTGQKETQYFGPGTRLLVL.

This chain joins TRBV4-2 and TRBJ2-7; D remains unclear. The CDR3 is 12 residues long. CDR1 and CDR2 (germline): LGHNA, YNFKEQ. Trimming removed 3 bases at V and 7 bases at J, with 10 bases between. As DNA, the CDR3 is TGTGCCAGCAGCCAGAGTACCTCAGAGCAGTACTTC. Amino acid sequence: CASSQSTSEQYF.

This clonotype was counted only a few times. This sequence joins TRBV11-2 and TRBJ1-2; unclear D gene. Germline assignment: CDR1 SGHAT and CDR2 FQNNGV. This CDR3 comprises 13 residues. Trimming took 3 bases from V and 3 from J, leaving 8 bases between them. The CDR3 region is CASSFDGDYGYTF. Written as DNA, the CDR3 is TGTGCCAGCAGCTTTGACGGAGACTATGGCTACACCTTC.

The chain carries TRBV14 and TRBJ2-4; D unresolved. The DNA end lines up better with TRBJ2-7; the J call may be wrong. Germline V gene sequence: CDR1 SGHDN, CDR2 FVKESK. This CDR3 has 17 residues. CDR3 loop: CASTLIDKHHGTYEQYF. CDR3 DNA: TGTGCCAGCACCCTAATCGATAAGCACCATGGTACCTACGAGCAGTACTTC.

The chain has TRBV7-9 and TRBJ1-6; possibly TRBD1 for D (5 bases). CDR3 length: 15 residues. CDR1 and CDR2 (germline): SEHNR, FQNEAQ (reference sequence). Between the trimmed V and J ends, which lost 3 bases and 9 bases, there was a span of 15 bases. The CDR3 loop is CASSFDGGRSSPLHF. The CDR3 bases are TGTGCCAGCAGCTTTGATGGGGGTAGGAGTTCACCCCTCCACTTT.

V gene TRBV20-1 combines with J gene TRBJ2-5; D possibly corresponds to TRBD2 (6 bases). The DNA end favors TRBJ2-4, so the J call may be wrong. This CDR3 is built from 20 residues. Germline V gene sequence: CDR1 DFQATT, CDR2 SNEGSKA (reference sequence). CDR3 in amino acids: CSARDLGTPNQRGLKNIQYF. Here the CDR3 DNA reads TGCAGTGCTAGAGATCTCGGGACTCCCAATCAGAGGGGCCTCAAAAACATTCAGTACTTC.